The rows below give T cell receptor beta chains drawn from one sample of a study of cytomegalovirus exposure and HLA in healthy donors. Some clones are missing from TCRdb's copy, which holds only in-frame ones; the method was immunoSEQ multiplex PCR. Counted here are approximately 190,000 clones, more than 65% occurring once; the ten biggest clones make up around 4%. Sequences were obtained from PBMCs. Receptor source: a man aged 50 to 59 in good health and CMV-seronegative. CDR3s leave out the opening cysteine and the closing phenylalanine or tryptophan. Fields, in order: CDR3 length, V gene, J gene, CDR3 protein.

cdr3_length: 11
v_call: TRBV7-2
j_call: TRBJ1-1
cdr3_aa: ASSQLYSAEAF

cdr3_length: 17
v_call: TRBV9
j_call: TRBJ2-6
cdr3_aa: ASSGPGTGGLSGANVLT

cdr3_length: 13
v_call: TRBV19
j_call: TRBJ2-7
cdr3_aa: ASSIGPSVSYEQY

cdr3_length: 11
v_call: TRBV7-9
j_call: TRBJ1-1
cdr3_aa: SSSLSGVAEAF

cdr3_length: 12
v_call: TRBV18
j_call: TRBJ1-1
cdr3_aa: ASSPLAGMAEAF

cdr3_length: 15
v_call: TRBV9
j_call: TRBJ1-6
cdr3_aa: ASSVGDIGQNNSPLH

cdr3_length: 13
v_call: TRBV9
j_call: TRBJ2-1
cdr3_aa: ASSVEMSSYNEQF

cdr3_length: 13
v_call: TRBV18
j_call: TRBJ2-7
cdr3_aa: ASSPRQEGPGEQY

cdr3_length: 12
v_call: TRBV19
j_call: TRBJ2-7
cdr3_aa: ASSRQGASYEQY

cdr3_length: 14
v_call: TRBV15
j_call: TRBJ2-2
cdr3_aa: ATNPSQGRGTGELF

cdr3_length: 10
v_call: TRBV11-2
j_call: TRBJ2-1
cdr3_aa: ASSLIAGAQF

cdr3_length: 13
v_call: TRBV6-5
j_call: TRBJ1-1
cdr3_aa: ASSYGTAANTEAF

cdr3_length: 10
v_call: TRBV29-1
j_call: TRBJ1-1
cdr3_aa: SVLGTGAEAF

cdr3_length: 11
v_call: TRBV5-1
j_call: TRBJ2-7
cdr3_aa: ASSPGGQNEQY

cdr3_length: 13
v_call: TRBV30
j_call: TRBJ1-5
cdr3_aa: AWSVKERLNQPQH

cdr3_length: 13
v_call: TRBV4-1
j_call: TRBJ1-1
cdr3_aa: ASSQGLLRRSEAF

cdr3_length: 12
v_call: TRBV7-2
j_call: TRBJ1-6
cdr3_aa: ASSLVEAFSPLH